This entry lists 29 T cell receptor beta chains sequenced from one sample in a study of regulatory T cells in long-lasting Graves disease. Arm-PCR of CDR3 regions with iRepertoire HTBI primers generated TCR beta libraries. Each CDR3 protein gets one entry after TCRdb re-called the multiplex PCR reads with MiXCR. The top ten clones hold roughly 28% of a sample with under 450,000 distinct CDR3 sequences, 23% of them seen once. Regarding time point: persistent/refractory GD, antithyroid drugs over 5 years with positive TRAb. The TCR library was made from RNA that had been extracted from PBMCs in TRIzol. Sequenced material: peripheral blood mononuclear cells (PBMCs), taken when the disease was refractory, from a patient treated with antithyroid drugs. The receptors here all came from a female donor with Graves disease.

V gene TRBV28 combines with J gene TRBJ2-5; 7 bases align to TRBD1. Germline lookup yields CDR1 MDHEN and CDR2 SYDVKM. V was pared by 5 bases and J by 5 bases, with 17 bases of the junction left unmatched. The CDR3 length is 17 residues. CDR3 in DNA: TGTGCCAGCAGTGTGGGACAGACCTCCAGGGCTCCGGAGACCCAGTACTTC. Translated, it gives CASSVGQTSRAPETQYF.

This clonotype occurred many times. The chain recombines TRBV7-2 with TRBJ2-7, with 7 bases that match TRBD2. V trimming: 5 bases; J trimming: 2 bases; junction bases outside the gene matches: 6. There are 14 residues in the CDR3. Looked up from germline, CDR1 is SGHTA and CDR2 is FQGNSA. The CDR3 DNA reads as TGTGCCAGCAGCCTTCCCGGGAGGACCTACGAGCAGTACTTC. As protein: CASSLPGRTYEQYF.

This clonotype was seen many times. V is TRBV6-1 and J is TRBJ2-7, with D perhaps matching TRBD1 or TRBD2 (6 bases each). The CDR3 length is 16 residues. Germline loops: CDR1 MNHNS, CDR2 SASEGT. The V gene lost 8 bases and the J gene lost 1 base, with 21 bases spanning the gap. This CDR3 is CASGPRGASGSYEQYF. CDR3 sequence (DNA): TGTGCCAGCGGGCCGAGGGGGGCCAGCGGGTCCTACGAGCAGTACTTC.

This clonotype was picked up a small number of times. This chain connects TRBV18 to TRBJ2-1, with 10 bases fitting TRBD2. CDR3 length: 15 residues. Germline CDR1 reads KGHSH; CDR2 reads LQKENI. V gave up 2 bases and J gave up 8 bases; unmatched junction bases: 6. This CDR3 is CASSPSLAGEYEQFF. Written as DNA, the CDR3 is TGTGCCAGCTCACCATCGCTAGCGGGAGAGTATGAGCAGTTCTTC.

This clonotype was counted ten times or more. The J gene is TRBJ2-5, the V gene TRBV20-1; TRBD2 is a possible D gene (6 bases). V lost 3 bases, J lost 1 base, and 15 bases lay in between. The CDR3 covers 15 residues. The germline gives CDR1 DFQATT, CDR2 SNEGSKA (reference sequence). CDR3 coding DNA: TGCAGTGCTAGTATTGATAGCGGTACCCAAGAGACCCAGTACTTC. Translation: CSASIDSGTQETQYF.

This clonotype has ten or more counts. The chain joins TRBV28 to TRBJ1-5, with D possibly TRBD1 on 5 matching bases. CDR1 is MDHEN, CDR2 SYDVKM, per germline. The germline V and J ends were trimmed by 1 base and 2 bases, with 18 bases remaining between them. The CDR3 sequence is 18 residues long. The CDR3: CASSLYGFGGSGNQPQHF. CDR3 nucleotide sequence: TGTGCCAGCAGTTTATACGGGTTCGGGGGAAGTGGCAATCAGCCCCAGCATTTT.

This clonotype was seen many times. Here the CDR3 reads CSARPPGTGGDGYTF. The CDR3 DNA reads as TGCAGTGCTAGACCACCCGGGACAGGGGGCGACGGCTACACCTTC. The rearrangement joins TRBV20-1 to TRBJ1-2; TRBD1 aligns across 12 bases. This CDR3 contains 15 residues. V gave up 2 bases and J gave up 8 bases; unmatched junction bases: 9. Germline V CDR1 and CDR2: DFQATT, SNEGSKA (reference sequence).

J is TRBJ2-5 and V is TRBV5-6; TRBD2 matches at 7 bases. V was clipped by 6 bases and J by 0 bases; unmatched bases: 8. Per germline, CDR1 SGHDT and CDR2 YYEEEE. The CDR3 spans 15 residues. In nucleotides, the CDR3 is TGTGCCAGCAACGAACGGCGGGAGTACCAAGAGACCCAGTACTTC. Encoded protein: CASNERREYQETQYF.

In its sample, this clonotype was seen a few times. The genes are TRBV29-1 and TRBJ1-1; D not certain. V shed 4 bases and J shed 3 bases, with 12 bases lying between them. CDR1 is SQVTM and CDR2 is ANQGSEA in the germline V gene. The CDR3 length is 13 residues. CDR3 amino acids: CSVVDGTHTEAFF. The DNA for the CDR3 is TGCAGCGTTGTGGACGGAACCCACACTGAAGCTTTCTTT.

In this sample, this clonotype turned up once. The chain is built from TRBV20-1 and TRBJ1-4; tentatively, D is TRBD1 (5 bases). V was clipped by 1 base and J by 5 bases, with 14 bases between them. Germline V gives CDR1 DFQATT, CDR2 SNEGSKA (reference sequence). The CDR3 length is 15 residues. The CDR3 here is CSARVFGAQNEKLFF. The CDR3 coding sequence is TGCAGTGCTAGAGTATTCGGGGCTCAAAATGAAAAACTGTTTTTT.

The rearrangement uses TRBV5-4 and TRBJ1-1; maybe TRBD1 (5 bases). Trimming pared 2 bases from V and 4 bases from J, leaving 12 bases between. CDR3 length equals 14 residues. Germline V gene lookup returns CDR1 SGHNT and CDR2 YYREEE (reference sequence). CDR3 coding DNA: TGTGCCAGCAGCTTTGGCAGGGATGGCACTGAAGCTTTCTTT. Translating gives CASSFGRDGTEAFF.

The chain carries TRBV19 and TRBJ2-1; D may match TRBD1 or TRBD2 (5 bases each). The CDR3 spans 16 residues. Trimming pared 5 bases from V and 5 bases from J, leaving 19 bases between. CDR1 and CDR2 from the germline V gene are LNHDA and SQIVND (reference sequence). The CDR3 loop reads CASSLWSGTDHNEQFF. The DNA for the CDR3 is TGTGCCAGTAGTCTTTGGTCCGGGACGGACCACAATGAGCAGTTCTTC.

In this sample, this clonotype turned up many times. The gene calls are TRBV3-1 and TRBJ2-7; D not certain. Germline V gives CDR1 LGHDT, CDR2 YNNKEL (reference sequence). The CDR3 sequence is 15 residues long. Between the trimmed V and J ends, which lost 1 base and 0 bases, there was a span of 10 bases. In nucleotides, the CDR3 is TGTGCCAGCAGCCAAGCAAGCGAGTACTCCTACGAGCAGTACTTC. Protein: CASSQASEYSYEQYF.

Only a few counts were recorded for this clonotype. CDR3 nucleotides: TGTGCCAGCAGTTTGGGGACAGGGGACGAGACCCAGTACTTC. It is translated as CASSLGTGDETQYF. The V call is TRBV28, the J call TRBJ2-5; 10 bases agree with TRBD1. Germline V CDR1 and CDR2: MDHEN, SYDVKM. V shed 3 bases, J shed 5 bases, and the junction held 3 bases outside the gene matches. There are 14 residues in the CDR3.

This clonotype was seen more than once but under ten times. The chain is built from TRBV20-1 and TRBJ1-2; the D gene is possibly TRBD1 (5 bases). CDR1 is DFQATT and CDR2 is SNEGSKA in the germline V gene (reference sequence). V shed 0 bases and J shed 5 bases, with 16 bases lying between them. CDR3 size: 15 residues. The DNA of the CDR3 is TGCAGTGCTAGAGACCCAGACAGCAGAAGATATGGCTACACCTTC. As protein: CSARDPDSRRYGYTF.

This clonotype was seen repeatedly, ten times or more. The CDR3 region has the DNA TGTGCCAGCAGCTTAGCAAGGGGGCTCTTCTACGAGCAGTACTTC. Translated: CASSLARGLFYEQYF. V gene TRBV7-2 combines with J gene TRBJ2-7, with 7 bases lining up with TRBD1. Trimming took 0 bases from V and 3 from J; bases not matched to a gene: 5. From germline, CDR1 is SGHTA and CDR2 FQGNSA. The CDR3 sequence is 15 residues long.

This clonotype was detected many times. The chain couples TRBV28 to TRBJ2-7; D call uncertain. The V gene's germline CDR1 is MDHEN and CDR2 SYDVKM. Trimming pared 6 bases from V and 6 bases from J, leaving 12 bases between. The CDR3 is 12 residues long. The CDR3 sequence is CASSYKPVEQYF. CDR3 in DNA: TGTGCCAGCAGCTACAAACCGGTCGAGCAGTACTTC. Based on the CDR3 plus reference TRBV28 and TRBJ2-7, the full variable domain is DVKVTQSSRYLVKRTGEKVFLECVQDMDHENMFWYRQDPGLGLRLIYFSYDVKMKEKGDIPEGYSVSREKKERFSLILESASTNQTSMYLCASSYKPVEQYFGPGTRLTVT.

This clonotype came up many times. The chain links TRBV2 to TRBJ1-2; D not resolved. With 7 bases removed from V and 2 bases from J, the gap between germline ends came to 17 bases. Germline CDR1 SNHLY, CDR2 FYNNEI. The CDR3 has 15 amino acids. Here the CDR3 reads CASNERPFTNYGYTF. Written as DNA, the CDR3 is TGTGCCAGCAATGAGAGGCCGTTTACGAACTATGGCTACACCTTC.

In DNA, the CDR3 is TGTGCCAGCTCCACTGTGACAGGGGGGAGAGCCAAAAACATTCAGTACTTC. Amino acid sequence: CASSTVTGGRAKNIQYF. This sequence joins TRBV18 and TRBJ2-4; TRBD1 agrees at 9 bases. The CDR3 length is 17 residues. V shed 6 bases and J 0 bases; nucleotides not matched to a gene: 9. Germline V lookup: CDR1 KGHSH, CDR2 LQKENI.

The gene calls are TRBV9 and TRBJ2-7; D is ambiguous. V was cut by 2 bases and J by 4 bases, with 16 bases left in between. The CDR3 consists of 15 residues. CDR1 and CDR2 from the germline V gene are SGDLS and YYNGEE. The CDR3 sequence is CASSVYSDLPYEQYF. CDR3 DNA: TGTGCCAGCAGCGTGTACAGTGATCTACCGTACGAGCAGTACTTC.

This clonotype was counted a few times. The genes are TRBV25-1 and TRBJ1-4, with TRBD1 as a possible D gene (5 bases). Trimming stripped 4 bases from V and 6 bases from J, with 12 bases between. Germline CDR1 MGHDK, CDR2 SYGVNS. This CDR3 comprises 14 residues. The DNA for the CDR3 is TGTGCCAGCAGTGGGAATGTGGGGCATGAAAAACTGTTTTTT. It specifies CASSGNVGHEKLFF.

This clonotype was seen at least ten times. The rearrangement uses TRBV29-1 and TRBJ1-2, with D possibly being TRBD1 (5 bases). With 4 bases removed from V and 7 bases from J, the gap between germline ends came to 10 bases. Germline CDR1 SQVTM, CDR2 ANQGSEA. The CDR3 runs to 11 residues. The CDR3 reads CSVAGTGGYTF. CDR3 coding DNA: TGCAGCGTTGCCGGGACGGGTGGCTACACCTTC.

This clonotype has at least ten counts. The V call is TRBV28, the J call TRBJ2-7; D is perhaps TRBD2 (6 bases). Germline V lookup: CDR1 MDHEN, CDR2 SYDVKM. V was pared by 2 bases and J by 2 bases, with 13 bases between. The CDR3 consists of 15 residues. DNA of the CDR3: TGTGCCAGCAGTTTAGGAGGGAGTTATGCCTACGAGCAGTACTTC. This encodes CASSLGGSYAYEQYF.

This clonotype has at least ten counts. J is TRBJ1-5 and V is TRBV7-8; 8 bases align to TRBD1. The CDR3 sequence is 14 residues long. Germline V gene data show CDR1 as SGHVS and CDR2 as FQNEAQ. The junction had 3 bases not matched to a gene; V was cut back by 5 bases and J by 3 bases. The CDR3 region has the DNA TGTGCCAGCAGCGTCAGGGGGCCCAATCAGCCCCAGCATTTT. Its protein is CASSVRGPNQPQHF. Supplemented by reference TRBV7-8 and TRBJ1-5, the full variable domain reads GAGVSQSPRYKVAKRGQDVALRCDPISGHVSLFWYQQALGQGPEFLTYFQNEAQLDKSGLPSDRFFAERPEGSVSTLKIQRTQQEDSAVYLCASSVRGPNQPQHFGDGTRLSIL.

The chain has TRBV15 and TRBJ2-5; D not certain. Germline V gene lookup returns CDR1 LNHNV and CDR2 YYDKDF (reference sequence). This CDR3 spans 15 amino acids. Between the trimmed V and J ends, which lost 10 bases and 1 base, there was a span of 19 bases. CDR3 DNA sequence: TGTGCCAGCAGTGATACCATAGGGCCCCAAGAGACCCAGTACTTC. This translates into CASSDTIGPQETQYF.

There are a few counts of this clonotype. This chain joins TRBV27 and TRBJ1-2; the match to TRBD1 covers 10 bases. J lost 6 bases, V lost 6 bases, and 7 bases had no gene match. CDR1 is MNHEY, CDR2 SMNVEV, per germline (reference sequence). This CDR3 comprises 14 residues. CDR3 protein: CASSRQGAGHGYTF. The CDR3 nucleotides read TGTGCCAGCAGCCGACAGGGGGCCGGTCATGGCTACACCTTC.

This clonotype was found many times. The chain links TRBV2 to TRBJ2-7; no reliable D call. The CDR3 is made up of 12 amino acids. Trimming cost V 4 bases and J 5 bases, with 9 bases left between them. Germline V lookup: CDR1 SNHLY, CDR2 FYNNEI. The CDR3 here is CASSGDRNEQYF. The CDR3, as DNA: TGTGCCAGCAGTGGTGATCGGAACGAGCAGTACTTC. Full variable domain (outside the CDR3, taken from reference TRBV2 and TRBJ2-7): EPEVTQTPSHQVTQMGQEVILRCVPISNHLYFYWYRQILGQKVEFLVSFYNNEISEKSEIFDDQFSVERPDGSNFTLKIRSTKLEDSAMYFCASSGDRNEQYFGPGTRLTVT.

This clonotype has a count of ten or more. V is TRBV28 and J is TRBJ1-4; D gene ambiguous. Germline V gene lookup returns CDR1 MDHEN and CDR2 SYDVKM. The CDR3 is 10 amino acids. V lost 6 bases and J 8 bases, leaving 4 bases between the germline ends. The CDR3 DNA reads TGTGCCAGCAGGAGAGAAAAACTGTTTTTT. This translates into CASRREKLFF.

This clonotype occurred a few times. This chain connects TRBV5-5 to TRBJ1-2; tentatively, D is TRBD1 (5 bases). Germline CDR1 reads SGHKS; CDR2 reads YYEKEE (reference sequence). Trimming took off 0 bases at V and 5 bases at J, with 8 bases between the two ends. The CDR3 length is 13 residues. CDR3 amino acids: CASSLEGQYGYTF. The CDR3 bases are TGTGCCAGCAGCTTGGAGGGGCAGTATGGCTACACCTTC.